Presented here are 28 T cell receptor beta chains from one specimen sequenced in a study of graft-versus-host responses after intestinal transplantation. Here immunoSEQ multiplex PCR was the method, and the copy in TCRdb shows in-frame clones only, minus some. The sample consists of around 110,000 clones, approximately 86% of them appearing once. No cognate antigen is known for these TCRs. The material sequenced was unstimulated CD4+ T cells sorted from spleen or lymph node cells, taken before transplant. These receptors originate from a human donor who was the organ donor for an intestinal transplant.

The chain employs TRBV6-1 and TRBJ1-4; 7 bases are shared with TRBD1. The germline gives CDR1 MNHNS, CDR2 SASEGT. V lost 4 bases, J lost 2 bases, and 10 bases stayed unmatched. The CDR3 sequence is 17 residues long. This CDR3 is CASSAGQVVATNEKLFF. The CDR3 DNA reads TGTGCCAGCAGTGCCGGACAGGTCGTGGCGACTAATGAAAAACTGTTTTTT.

The gene calls are TRBV7-3 and TRBJ1-6, with a weak D call TRBD1 (5 bases). CDR1 and CDR2 from the germline V gene are SGHTA and FQGTGA. CDR3 length equals 14 residues. Trimming pared 4 bases from V and 10 bases from J, leaving 14 bases between. CDR3 protein: CASSSGTAGSPLHF. The CDR3, as DNA: TGTGCCAGCAGCTCCGGGACGGCCGGGTCACCCCTCCACTTT. The full variable domain, in which reference TRBV7-3 and TRBJ1-6 provide the parts outside the CDR3, is GAGVSQTPSNKVTEKGKYVELRCDPISGHTALYWYRQSLGQGPEFLIYFQGTGAADDSGLPNDRFFAVRPEGSVSTLKIQRTERGDSAVYLCASSSGTAGSPLHFGNGTRLTVT.

This chain joins TRBV4-2 and TRBJ2-7, with a possible D match to TRBD2 (6 bases). Deletions cut 4 bases from V and 0 bases from J, with 19 bases between. Germline values: CDR1 LGHNA, CDR2 YNFKEQ. The CDR3 is 17 residues long. The CDR3: CASSPRASAGTSYEQYF. The CDR3 nucleotides read TGTGCCAGCAGCCCCAGAGCGTCCGCGGGGACCTCCTACGAGCAGTACTTC.

The chain uses TRBV4-1 and TRBJ2-7; 9 bases agree with TRBD1. The V gene's germline CDR1 is MGHRA and CDR2 YSYEKL. V lost 1 base and J lost 5; bases outside the gene matches: 15. The CDR3 contains 18 residues. The DNA for the CDR3 is TGCGCCAGCAGCCAAGGCCGGCAGGTGGGGACAGGGAGGAACGAGCAGTACTTC. Its protein product is CASSQGRQVGTGRNEQYF.

The chain uses TRBV28 and TRBJ1-2, with D hard to call. The CDR3 spans 13 residues. Germline CDR1 MDHEN, CDR2 SYDVKM. Trimming shortened V by 3 bases and J by 2 bases, and 7 bases separated the two germline ends. CDR3 in DNA: TGTGCCAGCAGTTTTGATGGGAACTATGGCTACACCTTC. Translated: CASSFDGNYGYTF.

The V call is TRBV7-9, the J call TRBJ1-2; D ambiguous. Deletions cut 4 bases from V and 4 bases from J, with 13 bases between. Germline CDR1 is SEHNR and CDR2 is FQNEAQ (reference sequence). The CDR3 is made up of 14 amino acids. In DNA, the CDR3 is TGTGCCAGCAGCTCGAACGGGGTTACCTATGGCTACACCTTC. The encoded protein is CASSSNGVTYGYTF. Together with reference TRBV7-9 and TRBJ1-2, the CDR3 gives the full variable domain: DTGVSQNPRHKITKRGQNVTFRCDPISEHNRLYWYRQTLGQGPEFLTYFQNEAQLEKSRLLSDRFSAERPKGSFSTLEIQRTEQGDSAMYLCASSSNGVTYGYTFGSGTRLTVV.

V usage is TRBV20-1 and J usage is TRBJ2-7, with 10 bases aligning to TRBD1. The ends lost 6 bases at V and 9 bases at J; junction bases unmatched: 5. Germline CDR1 DFQATT, CDR2 SNEGSKA (reference sequence). There are 11 residues in the CDR3. The CDR3 protein is CSARTGGAQYF. In nucleotides, the CDR3 is TGCAGTGCACGGACAGGGGGTGCGCAGTACTTC.

This clone occurred once. This chain links TRBV11-3 with TRBJ2-6; 8 bases line up with TRBD1. V shed 4 bases and J 0 bases; nucleotides not matched to a gene: 8. The CDR3 is 18 amino acids. Germline V lookup: CDR1 SGHNT, CDR2 YENEEA. The CDR3 here is CASSYGRGPSSGANVLTF. In DNA form, the CDR3 reads TGTGCCAGCAGCTATGGCAGGGGGCCCTCCTCTGGGGCCAACGTCCTGACTTTC.

The genes are TRBV5-4 and TRBJ2-3, with 7 bases fitting TRBD2. Trimming cost V 5 bases and J 2 bases; bases outside gene matches: 8. The CDR3 is 15 amino acids. Germline-derived CDR1 and CDR2 are SGHNT and YYREEE (reference sequence). CDR3 loop: CASRSLAGATDTQYF. CDR3 sequence (DNA): TGTGCCAGCAGGTCCTTGGCGGGAGCCACAGATACGCAGTATTTT.

V is TRBV5-1 and J is TRBJ2-3; possibly TRBD1 for D (6 bases). The V gene's germline CDR1 is SGHRS and CDR2 YFSETQ. This CDR3 is 14 amino acids long. Deletions cut 4 bases from V and 6 bases from J, with 15 bases between. The CDR3 coding sequence is TGCGCCAGCAGCCGGGACACCGGCGGGGATACGCAGTATTTT. Translation: CASSRDTGGDTQYF.

The chain carries TRBV10-3 and TRBJ1-5; D is possibly TRBD1 (5 bases). Germline V gene sequence: CDR1 ENHRY, CDR2 SYGVKD. The CDR3 contains 14 residues. The V and J ends lost 3 bases and 1 base respectively, with 7 bases between them. CDR3 loop: CAISDWDSNQPQHF. The CDR3 nucleotides read TGTGCCATCAGTGATTGGGACAGCAATCAGCCCCAGCATTTT.

V and J are TRBV6-6 and TRBJ1-2; 9 bases fit TRBD1. J gave up 4 bases and V 5 bases, and 5 bases lay outside the gene matches. Per germline, CDR1 MNHNY and CDR2 SVGAGI (reference sequence). The CDR3 runs 14 residues. In nucleotides, the CDR3 is TGTGCCAGCAGTCCGGACAGGGGAGGCTATGGCTACACCTTC. Translation: CASSPDRGGYGYTF.

This sequence joins TRBV29-1 and TRBJ2-1, with 10 bases fitting TRBD2. The V segment lost 6 bases and the J segment 9 bases; nucleotides outside the gene matches: 5. Germline V gene data show CDR1 as SQVTM and CDR2 as ANQGSEA. The CDR3 loop spans 12 amino acids. The CDR3 here is CSVERGGLEQFF. CDR3 DNA: TGCAGCGTCGAGCGGGGGGGCCTTGAGCAGTTCTTC.

J is TRBJ1-5 and V is TRBV4-1; D is uncertain. Trimming left V 0 bases short and J 5 bases short, with 8 bases between. The germline gives CDR1 MGHRA, CDR2 YSYEKL. The CDR3 covers 14 residues. The DNA of the CDR3 is TGCGCCAGCAGCCAAGATGGGGTCGATCAGCCCCAGCATTTT. It encodes CASSQDGVDQPQHF.

V usage is TRBV19 and J usage is TRBJ2-2, with a weak D call TRBD2 (6 bases). This CDR3 has 14 amino acids. Germline loops: CDR1 LNHDA, CDR2 SQIVND (reference sequence). V was trimmed by 7 bases and J by 2 bases, leaving 11 bases between them. The chain's CDR3 is CASTSSGNTGELFF. In DNA, the CDR3 is TGTGCCAGTACCAGTAGCGGAAACACCGGGGAGCTGTTTTTT.

This chain uses TRBV6-1 with TRBJ2-3, with 8 bases fitting TRBD1. Germline V gene data show CDR1 as MNHNS and CDR2 as SASEGT. The CDR3 spans 14 residues. Trimming at V came to 6 bases and at J to 3 bases, leaving 5 bases not matched to a gene. The CDR3 spells CASSLQGATDTQYF. The CDR3 DNA follows: TGTGCCAGCAGCCTCCAGGGGGCTACAGATACGCAGTATTTT.

This chain uses TRBV29-1 with TRBJ2-4; the match to TRBD2 covers 8 bases. Unmatched junction bases numbered 7, after V lost 6 bases and J lost 0 bases. Germline V lookup: CDR1 SQVTM, CDR2 ANQGSEA. The CDR3 spans 15 residues. The CDR3 sequence is CSVGVAGRAKNIQYF. CDR3 in DNA: TGCAGCGTGGGGGTAGCGGGAAGAGCCAAAAACATTCAGTACTTC.

V and J are TRBV28 and TRBJ2-6; D may be TRBD1 or TRBD2 (5 bases each). This CDR3 is built from 17 residues. V was cut by 3 bases and J by 2 bases, with 14 bases left in between. Germline CDR1 is MDHEN and CDR2 is SYDVKM. The CDR3 reads CASSFGDGRAGANVLTF. The CDR3 DNA reads as TGTGCCAGCAGTTTCGGGGACGGCCGAGCTGGGGCCAACGTCCTGACTTTC.

V gene TRBV9 combines with J gene TRBJ2-5, with a possible D match to TRBD1 (5 bases). CDR3 length: 13 residues. Germline CDR1 and CDR2: SGDLS and YYNGEE. V was trimmed by 5 bases and J by 1 base, leaving 9 bases between them. CDR3: CASSTGPQETQYF. The CDR3 DNA sequence: TGTGCCAGCAGTACAGGTCCCCAAGAGACCCAGTACTTC.

The rearrangement uses TRBV28 and TRBJ2-7; a possible D gene is TRBD1 (6 bases). Trimming pared 5 bases from V and 3 bases from J, leaving 14 bases between. In germline, CDR1 is MDHEN, CDR2 SYDVKM. The CDR3 runs to 14 residues. Here the CDR3 reads CASSPRTAIYEQYF. For the CDR3, the DNA is TGTGCCAGCAGTCCCAGGACAGCCATCTACGAGCAGTACTTC.

With regard to this clone: Other DNA sequences of this sample code for an identical CDR3. The rearrangement joins TRBV10-3 to TRBJ2-1; D uncertain. Trimming left V 0 bases short and J 4 bases short, with 1 base between. Germline CDR1 ENHRY, CDR2 SYGVKD. The CDR3 consists of 12 residues. As DNA, the CDR3 is TGTGCCATCAGTGAGTCGTACAATGAGCAGTTCTTC. It specifies CAISESYNEQFF.

The V and J genes are TRBV5-4 and TRBJ1-4; 8 positions agree with TRBD1. The CDR3 is 14 residues long. The J segment lost 2 bases and the V segment lost 4 bases, leaving 1 base of the junction unmatched. The germline CDR1 and CDR2 sequences are SGHNT and YYREEE (reference sequence). The CDR3 spells CASSRDRTNEKLFF. The CDR3 region has the DNA TGTGCCAGCAGCCGGGACAGGACTAATGAAAAACTGTTTTTT.

This clone occurred a few times. V and J are TRBV5-1 and TRBJ1-2; D gene unclear. CDR3 length equals 13 residues. Germline lookup yields CDR1 SGHRS and CDR2 YFSETQ. V lost 0 bases and J lost 8, with 11 bases in between. The DNA of the CDR3 is TGCGCCAGCAGCTTGGCAGGAGCCGGCGGCTACACCTTC. It yields the protein CASSLAGAGGYTF.

The chain has TRBV18 and TRBJ1-2, with unresolved D. Germline V gives CDR1 KGHSH, CDR2 LQKENI. The CDR3 sequence is 14 residues long. V lost 3 bases and J lost 8, with 16 bases in between. The CDR3 DNA reads as TGTGCCAGCTCACCCACCACGCGCGGTCGCGGCTACACCTTC. Protein product: CASSPTTRGRGYTF. Full variable domain (outside the CDR3, taken from reference TRBV18 and TRBJ1-2): NAGVMQNPRHLVRRRGQEARLRCSPMKGHSHVYWYRQLPEEGLKFMVYLQKENIIDESGMPKERFSAEFPKEGPSILRIQQVVRGDSAAYFCASSPTTRGRGYTFGSGTRLTVV.

V usage is TRBV2 and J usage is TRBJ1-3; no clear D gene. The CDR3 extends over 15 amino acids. Trimming shortened V by 1 base and J by 0 bases, and 7 bases separated the two germline ends. CDR1 and CDR2 (germline): SNHLY, FYNNEI. The CDR3 nucleotides are TGTGCCAGCAGTGAAGAAGCTACCTCTGGAAACACCATATATTTT. This translates into CASSEEATSGNTIYF.

This clone appeared once. This chain links TRBV6-6 with TRBJ1-3; D remains ambiguous. This CDR3 spans 14 amino acids. Trimming pared 8 bases from V and 0 bases from J, leaving 11 bases between. Germline V gene data show CDR1 as MNHNY and CDR2 as SVGAGI (reference sequence). CDR3: CASSFRTSGNTIYF. DNA for the CDR3: TGTGCCAGCTCGTTCAGGACCTCTGGAAACACCATATATTTT.

V usage is TRBV12-5 and J usage is TRBJ2-1; 10 bases align to TRBD2. The ends lost 6 bases at V and 6 bases at J; junction bases unmatched: 8. Germline V gene sequence: CDR1 LGHNT, CDR2 FRNRAP. The CDR3 is made up of 15 amino acids. The CDR3 reads CASGLERGGPNEQFF. CDR3 DNA sequence: TGTGCTAGTGGATTAGAGCGGGGGGGCCCCAATGAGCAGTTCTTC.

The chain employs TRBV30 and TRBJ2-7; 9 bases agree with TRBD2. The CDR3 sequence is 15 residues long. Looked up from germline, CDR1 is GTSNPN and CDR2 is SVGIG (reference sequence). V lost 1 base, J lost 0 bases, and 4 bases stayed unmatched. CDR3 coding DNA: TGTGCCTGGAGTGAAGGACTAGCGTACTCCTACGAGCAGTACTTC. Encoded protein: CAWSEGLAYSYEQYF.